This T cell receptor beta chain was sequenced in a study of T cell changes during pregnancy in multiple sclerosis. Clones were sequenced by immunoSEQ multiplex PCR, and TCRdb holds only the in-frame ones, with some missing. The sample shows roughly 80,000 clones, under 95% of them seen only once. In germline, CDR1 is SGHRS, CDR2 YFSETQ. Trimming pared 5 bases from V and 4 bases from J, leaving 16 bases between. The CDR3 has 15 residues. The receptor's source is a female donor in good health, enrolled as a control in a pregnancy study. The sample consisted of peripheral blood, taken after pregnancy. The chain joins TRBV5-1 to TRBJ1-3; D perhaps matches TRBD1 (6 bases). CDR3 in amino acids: CASSPGQRQGNTIYF. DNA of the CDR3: TGCGCCAGCAGTCCGGGACAAAGACAAGGAAACACCATATATTTT.